The 25 T cell receptor beta chains in this list originate from one sample, sequenced in a study of human T cells and chemical hapten exposure. Noted time point: patch test 1, 2 weeks after DPC sensitization. As for treatment: therapeutic diphenylcyclopropenone sensitization with weekly scalp DPC. MiXCR was run by TCRdb on the RACE reads, yielding one entry per CDR3 protein. Of 370,000 or so distinct CDR3 sequences in the sample, roughly 4.8% were seen once. Material: whole blood, obtained in connection with sensitization to the hapten diphenylcyclopropenone (DPC). These receptors all come from a woman aged 45-60 years with alopecia areata. Some clones in this sample may be carry-over from other donors' samples.

This clonotype has only a few counts. This chain joins TRBV5-1 and TRBJ2-7, with 7 nucleotides matching TRBD1. The CDR3 contains 14 residues. V shed 4 bases and J 3 bases; nucleotides not matched to a gene: 7. Germline V gene sequence: CDR1 SGHRS, CDR2 YFSETQ. The chain's CDR3 is CASSLGGQIYEQYF. The CDR3 region has the DNA TGCGCCAGCAGCCTAGGGGGACAGATCTACGAGCAGTACTTC.

This clonotype was seen many times. The chain carries TRBV6-4 and TRBJ1-3, with a weak D call TRBD1 (5 bases). Deletions cut 0 bases from V and 0 bases from J, with 9 bases between. The CDR3 spans 16 residues. Looked up from germline, CDR1 is MRHNA and CDR2 is SNTAGT. The CDR3 DNA reads as TGTGCCAGCAGTGACTCAAAGGGACCCTCTGGAAACACCATATATTTT. It encodes CASSDSKGPSGNTIYF.

This clonotype was observed a handful of times. The chain carries TRBV30 and TRBJ2-7; D unclear. CDR3 length: 11 amino acids. The V gene's germline CDR1 is GTSNPN and CDR2 SVGIG (reference sequence). Trimming removed 1 base from V and 5 bases from J, with 6 bases in between. The CDR3 spells CAWSESDEQYF. The CDR3 DNA reads TGTGCCTGGAGTGAGTCCGACGAGCAGTACTTC.

This clonotype was seen repeatedly, ten times or more. This sequence joins TRBV4-2 and TRBJ2-7; a weak D match, TRBD2 (6 bases). CDR1 and CDR2 from the germline V gene are LGHNA and YNFKEQ. Trimming left V 4 bases short and J 1 base short, with 14 bases between. CDR3 size: 15 residues. The CDR3 spells CASSRYVAGSYEQYF. For the CDR3, the DNA is TGTGCCAGCAGCCGTTATGTGGCGGGGTCCTACGAGCAGTACTTC.

This clonotype was detected ten times or more. The chain employs TRBV5-1 and TRBJ2-5; tentatively, D is TRBD1 (7 bases). In germline, CDR1 is SGHRS, CDR2 YFSETQ. This CDR3 spans 16 amino acids. V was clipped by 5 bases and J by 4 bases, with 21 bases between them. CDR3 bases: TGCGCCAGCAGTCCCATACAGGGGAGGTTGGGAGAGACCCAGTACTTC. Encoded protein: CASSPIQGRLGETQYF.

The V and J genes are TRBV29-1 and TRBJ2-1, with TRBD2 matching 10 bases. Per germline, CDR1 SQVTM and CDR2 ANQGSEA. The CDR3 totals 14 residues. V lost 7 bases, J lost 5 bases, and 8 bases stayed unmatched. The CDR3 nucleotides read TGCAGCGCCCTTTTAGCGGGAGGTGACAATGAGCAGTTCTTC. It yields the protein CSALLAGGDNEQFF.

The sample holds a few counts of this clonotype. The chain employs TRBV12-3 or TRBV12-4 and TRBJ2-3, with TRBD2 matching 7 bases. J lost 2 bases, V lost 5 bases, and 10 bases had no gene match. The CDR3 covers 16 residues. The CDR3 sequence is CASSPPGGVITDTQYF. The DNA for the CDR3 is TGTGCCAGCAGTCCCCCTGGGGGGGTTATCACAGATACGCAGTATTTT.

This clonotype was counted a few times. The J gene is TRBJ2-1, the V gene TRBV29-1; perhaps TRBD1 as D (5 bases). V lost 3 bases to trimming and J lost 9 bases, with 18 bases between them. This CDR3 spans 14 amino acids. The germline V gene has CDR1 SQVTM and CDR2 ANQGSEA. CDR3 coding DNA: TGCAGCGTTGAGCAGGGATCGAATGGTGGTGAGCAGTTCTTC. This gives the protein CSVEQGSNGGEQFF.

The genes are TRBV12-3 or TRBV12-4 and TRBJ2-1; possibly TRBD1 for D (6 bases). Trimming removed 8 bases from V and 9 bases from J, with 20 bases in between. The CDR3 consists of 14 residues. CDR3: CASVPARGWIEQFF. The CDR3 DNA is TGTGCCAGCGTACCCGCCAGGGGTTGGATTGAGCAGTTCTTC.

In its sample, this clonotype was seen a few times. The chain recombines TRBV9 with TRBJ2-5; no clear D gene. This CDR3 spans 13 amino acids. CDR1 and CDR2 from the germline V gene are SGDLS and YYNGEE. The V end lost 0 bases, the J end lost 5 bases, and 8 bases lay between the germline ends. CDR3 region: CASSVDWSETQYF. The CDR3 bases are TGTGCCAGCAGCGTAGACTGGTCGGAGACCCAGTACTTC.

This clonotype was recorded at least ten times. Here the CDR3 reads CASGKMNTEAFF. In DNA, the CDR3 is TGTGCCAGCGGCAAGATGAACACTGAAGCTTTCTTT. The V and J genes are TRBV12-3 or TRBV12-4 and TRBJ1-1, with no clear D. The CDR3 sequence is 12 residues long. Trimming stripped 8 bases from V and 0 bases from J, with 7 bases between.

This clonotype was observed a handful of times. CDR3 region: CASSLRRTNNQPQHF. In DNA form, the CDR3 reads TGTGCCAGCAGTTTGAGACGGACTAACAATCAGCCCCAGCATTTT. This sequence joins TRBV12-3 or TRBV12-4 and TRBJ1-5; D not resolved. The CDR3 has 15 amino acids. V lost 3 bases and J 3 bases, leaving 12 bases between the germline ends.

This clonotype was counted between two and nine times. J is TRBJ2-5 and V is TRBV18; 7 bases align to TRBD2. The CDR3 loop spans 16 amino acids. Germline assignment: CDR1 KGHSH and CDR2 LQKENI. The ends lost 6 bases at V and 2 bases at J; junction bases unmatched: 12. The CDR3 DNA sequence: TGTGCCAGCTCCCCTCCGACTAGCCCCGCGCAAGAGACCCAGTACTTC. Protein product: CASSPPTSPAQETQYF.

The sample holds many counts of this clonotype. CDR3 protein: CAWSASDWVEQYF. CDR3 sequence (DNA): TGTGCCTGGAGTGCCTCCGACTGGGTAGAGCAGTACTTC. V usage is TRBV30 and J usage is TRBJ2-7, with no clear D. Germline CDR1 GTSNPN, CDR2 SVGIG (reference sequence). V lost 1 base and J lost 7, with 14 bases in between. The CDR3 has 13 amino acids.

This clonotype was seen ten or more times. This chain uses TRBV12-3 or TRBV12-4 with TRBJ2-3, with D possibly matching TRBD1 (7 bases). The germline V and J ends were trimmed by 6 bases and 0 bases, with 22 bases remaining between them. This CDR3 is built from 18 residues. The CDR3 coding sequence is TGTGCCAGCAGGCCCTTCCACAGGGGACTGTTTAGCACAGATACGCAGTATTTT. This sequence encodes CASRPFHRGLFSTDTQYF.

The table lists this clonotype with a few counts. The chain has TRBV7-8 and TRBJ1-1; no definite D call. Between the trimmed V and J ends, which lost 1 base and 4 bases, there was a span of 10 bases. CDR1 SGHVS and CDR2 FQNEAQ come from the germline V gene. The CDR3 consists of 14 residues. The CDR3 DNA follows: TGTGCCAGCAGCTTAGATCTTGGGAGCACTGAAGCTTTCTTT. Translation gives CASSLDLGSTEAFF. Full variable domain (outside the CDR3, taken from reference TRBV7-8 and TRBJ1-1): GAGVSQSPRYKVAKRGQDVALRCDPISGHVSLFWYQQALGQGPEFLTYFQNEAQLDKSGLPSDRFFAERPEGSVSTLKIQRTQQEDSAVYLCASSLDLGSTEAFFGQGTRLTVV.

There are a few counts of this clonotype. V is TRBV13 and J is TRBJ2-3; tentatively, D is TRBD2 (5 bases). Trimming removed 5 bases at V and 6 bases at J, with 12 bases between. The CDR3 is 13 residues long. The V gene's germline CDR1 is PRHDT and CDR2 FYEKMQ (reference sequence). The CDR3 is CASSPREEDTQYF. CDR3 DNA sequence: TGTGCCAGCAGCCCCCGGGAAGAGGATACGCAGTATTTT.

The table lists this clonotype with many counts. The rearrangement links TRBV29-1 to TRBJ2-7; the D gene is possibly TRBD2 (5 bases). Germline loops: CDR1 SQVTM, CDR2 ANQGSEA. The CDR3 contains 12 residues. V was trimmed by 6 bases and J by 2 bases, leaving 11 bases between them. CDR3 region: CSVRAETYEQYF. In DNA form, the CDR3 reads TGCAGCGTCCGAGCGGAGACCTACGAGCAGTACTTC.

This clonotype occurred many times. V is TRBV12-3 or TRBV12-4 and J is TRBJ2-7, with a weak D call TRBD1 (6 bases). This CDR3 has 13 amino acids. V shed 8 bases and J shed 5 bases, with 16 bases lying between them. The CDR3 reads CASGKGVGDEQYF. CDR3 DNA sequence: TGTGCCAGCGGGAAGGGGGTAGGCGACGAGCAGTACTTC.

In this sample, this clonotype turned up many times. The genes are TRBV7-9 and TRBJ1-2; TRBD1 is a possible D gene (6 bases). Looked up from germline, CDR1 is SEHNR and CDR2 is FQNEAQ (reference sequence). This CDR3 has 13 amino acids. Trimming removed 1 base from V and 6 bases from J, with 9 bases in between. The chain's CDR3 is CASSLGAGDGYTF. The CDR3 nucleotides are TGTGCCAGCAGCTTAGGGGCAGGGGATGGCTACACCTTC.

This clonotype has only a few counts. The V and J genes are TRBV30 and TRBJ1-5; D remains unclear. Trimming stripped 4 bases from V and 5 bases from J, with 18 bases between. The CDR3 sequence is 15 residues long. The V gene's germline CDR1 is GTSNPN and CDR2 SVGIG (reference sequence). Here the CDR3 DNA reads TGTGCCTGGACCCAACGCAAGGGAACCGATCAGCCCCAGCATTTT. This translates into CAWTQRKGTDQPQHF.

This clonotype has only a few counts. The chain has TRBV5-1 and TRBJ1-6; D ambiguous. Deletions cut 5 bases from V and 10 bases from J, with 19 bases between. This CDR3 is built from 15 residues. Germline V gives CDR1 SGHRS, CDR2 YFSETQ. CDR3 coding DNA: TGCGCCAGCAGTGGTGATCCGGGAGAGGGCTCACCCCTCCACTTT. As protein: CASSGDPGEGSPLHF.

This clonotype showed up many times. This rearrangement joins TRBV9 to TRBJ2-3; D gene ambiguous. The CDR3 is made up of 13 amino acids. V lost 0 bases to trimming and J lost 0 bases, with 2 bases between them. Germline CDR1 and CDR2: SGDLS and YYNGEE. CDR3 sequence reads: CASSVDSTDTQYF. The CDR3 nucleotides are TGTGCCAGCAGCGTAGATAGCACAGATACGCAGTATTTT.

This clonotype appeared many times. The chain couples TRBV7-2 to TRBJ1-2, with 9 bases aligning to TRBD1. Per germline, CDR1 SGHTA and CDR2 FQGNSA. J was trimmed by 4 bases and V by 5 bases; bases with no gene match: 5. This CDR3 has 14 residues. The CDR3 DNA sequence: TGTGCCAGCAGCGCTACAGGGGGCCTCTATGGCTACACCTTC. Translation gives CASSATGGLYGYTF.

This clonotype was counted many times. The V call is TRBV6-5, the J call TRBJ2-5; 8 nucleotides line up with TRBD1. The CDR3 runs to 15 residues. The V gene end was trimmed by 0 bases and the J gene end by 3 bases; junction bases not matched to a gene: 3. Germline values: CDR1 MNHEY, CDR2 SVGAGI. For the CDR3, the DNA is TGTGCCAGCAGTTACTCCCCGGACAGGGAAGAGACCCAGTACTTC. Its translation is CASSYSPDREETQYF.